The entry below describes one TCR beta chain. The CDR3 has 16 residues. V was pared by 0 bases and J by 0 bases, with 8 bases between. CDR1 and CDR2 from the germline V gene are LGHNA and YNFKEQ. This entry is derived from a study of blood T cell repertoires in COVID-19. Study overall: COVID-19 samples from acute and convalescent phases originated in the United States, Italy and Spain. Sources were T cells, B-cell-depleted T cells, or PBMCs; the material itself was cDNA or gDNA.

Per the original methods: Using reference gene primer amplification, nucleated cell counts were estimated. Assay: immunoSEQ multiplex PCR; the TCRdb copy retains only in-frame clones and omits some. D and trimming come from the DNA, and the V and J calls and clone size come from that table. The repertoire holds a few hundred thousand clones, with 87% as singletons. The chain employs TRBV4-2 and TRBJ2-2; D possibly corresponds to TRBD2 (6 bases). The receptor's source is a man between 45 and 60 years old with active or convalescent COVID-19. The specimen sequenced was peripheral blood. The CDR3 region is CASSQEPGANTGELFF. The CDR3, as DNA: TGTGCCAGCAGCCAAGAACCGGGGGCGAACACCGGGGAGCTGTTTTTT.